This T cell receptor (beta chain) was observed in a study of T cells in Graves' hyperthyroidism and ophthalmopathy. Looking at the study overall: The authors collected peripheral blood at initial diagnosis, before any treatment.

Study-level results: Most clonotypes that expanded in the thyroid above 0.001 also showed up in blood.

This clonotype was observed a few times. The antigen is undetermined. The junction and the germline gene differ at one end; a read error may be behind it. RNA transcripts yielded amplified TCR beta CDR3 regions. With the HTBI primer set, the TCR CDR3 went through a first round of RT-PCR. TCRdb processed the multiplex PCR reads anew with MiXCR; each CDR3 protein has one entry. The sample contains roughly 300,000 distinct CDR3 sequences, around a sixth of which appear only once. Over 18 months, lack of ophthalmopathy progression marked Graves' hyperthyroidism as stable. Those patients with uncontrolled infection, other autoimmune disease, pregnancy or lactation were excluded. The sample consisted of blood. The sequence derives from a woman aged 45-65 years with Graves' hyperthyroidism.

The CDR3 sequence is CASGQGEETRYF. CDR3 sequence (DNA): TGTGCTAGTGGACAGGGGGAAGAGACCCGGTACTTC. The V gene is TRBV12-5, the J gene TRBJ2-5, with TRBD1 matching over 8 bases. Germline loops: CDR1 LGHNT, CDR2 FRNRAP. The CDR3 totals 12 residues.